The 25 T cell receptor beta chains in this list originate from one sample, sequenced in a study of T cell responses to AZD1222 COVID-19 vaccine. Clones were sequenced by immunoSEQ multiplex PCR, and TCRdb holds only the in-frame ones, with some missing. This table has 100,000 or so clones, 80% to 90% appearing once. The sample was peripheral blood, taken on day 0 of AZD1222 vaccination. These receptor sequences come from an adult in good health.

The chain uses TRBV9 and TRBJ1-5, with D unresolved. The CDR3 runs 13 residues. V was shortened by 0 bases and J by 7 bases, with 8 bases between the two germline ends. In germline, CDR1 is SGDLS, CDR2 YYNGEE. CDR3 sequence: CASSVAPQQPQHF. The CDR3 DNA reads TGTGCCAGCAGCGTAGCTCCGCAACAGCCCCAGCATTTT.

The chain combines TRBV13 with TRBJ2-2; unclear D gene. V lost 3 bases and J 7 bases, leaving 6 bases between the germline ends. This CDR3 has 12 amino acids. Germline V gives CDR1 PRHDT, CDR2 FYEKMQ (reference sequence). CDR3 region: CASSLPVGELFF. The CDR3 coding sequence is TGTGCCAGCAGCTTGCCGGTCGGGGAGCTGTTTTTT.

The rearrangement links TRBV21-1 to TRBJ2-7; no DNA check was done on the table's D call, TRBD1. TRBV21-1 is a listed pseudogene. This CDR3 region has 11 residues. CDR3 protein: CASSITTRQYF. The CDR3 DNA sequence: TGTGCCAGCAGCATAACGACAAGGCAGTACTTC.

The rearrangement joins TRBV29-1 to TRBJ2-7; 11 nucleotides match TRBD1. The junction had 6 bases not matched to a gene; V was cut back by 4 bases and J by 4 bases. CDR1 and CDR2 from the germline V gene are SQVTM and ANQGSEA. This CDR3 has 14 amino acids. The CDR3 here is CSVGWTGGLYEQYF. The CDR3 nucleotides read TGCAGCGTTGGGTGGACAGGGGGCTTGTACGAGCAGTACTTC.

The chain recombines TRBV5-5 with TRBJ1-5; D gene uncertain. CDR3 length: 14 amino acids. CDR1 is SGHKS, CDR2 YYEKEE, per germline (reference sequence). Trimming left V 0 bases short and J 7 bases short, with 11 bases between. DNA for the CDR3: TGTGCCAGCAGCTTGGAGTCAGGCTACCAGCCCCAGCATTTT. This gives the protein CASSLESGYQPQHF.

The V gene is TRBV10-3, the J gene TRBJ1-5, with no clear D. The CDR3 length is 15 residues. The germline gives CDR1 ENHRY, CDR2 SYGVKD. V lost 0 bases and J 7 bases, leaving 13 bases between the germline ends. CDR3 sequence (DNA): TGTGCCATCAGTGAGTCCCTCAGGAGGGTCCAGCCCCAGCATTTT. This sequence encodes CAISESLRRVQPQHF.

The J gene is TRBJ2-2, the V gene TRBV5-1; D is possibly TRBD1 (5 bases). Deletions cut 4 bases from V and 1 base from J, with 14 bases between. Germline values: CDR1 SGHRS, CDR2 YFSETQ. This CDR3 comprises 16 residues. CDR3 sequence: CASSPDQTGNTGELFF. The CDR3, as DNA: TGCGCCAGCAGCCCGGATCAAACAGGGAACACCGGGGAGCTGTTTTTT. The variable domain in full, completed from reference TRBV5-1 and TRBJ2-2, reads KAGVTQTPRYLIKTRGQQVTLSCSPISGHRSVSWYQQTPGQGLQFLFEYFSETQRNKGNFPGRFSGRQFSNSRSEMNVSTLELGDSALYLCASSPDQTGNTGELFFGEGSRLTVL.

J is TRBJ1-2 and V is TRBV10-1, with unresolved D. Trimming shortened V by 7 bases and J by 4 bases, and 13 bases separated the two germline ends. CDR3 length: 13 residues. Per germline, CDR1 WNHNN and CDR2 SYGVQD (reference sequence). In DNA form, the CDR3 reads TGCGCCAGCAACCAGACGGCAATCTATGGCTACACCTTC. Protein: CASNQTAIYGYTF.

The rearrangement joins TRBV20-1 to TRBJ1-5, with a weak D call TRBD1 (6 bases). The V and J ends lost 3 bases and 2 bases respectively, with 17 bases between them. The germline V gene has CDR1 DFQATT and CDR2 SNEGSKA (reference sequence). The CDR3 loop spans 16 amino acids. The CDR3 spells CSASPEGGPRNQPQHF. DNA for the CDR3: TGCAGTGCTAGTCCCGAGGGGGGTCCCCGCAATCAGCCCCAGCATTTT.

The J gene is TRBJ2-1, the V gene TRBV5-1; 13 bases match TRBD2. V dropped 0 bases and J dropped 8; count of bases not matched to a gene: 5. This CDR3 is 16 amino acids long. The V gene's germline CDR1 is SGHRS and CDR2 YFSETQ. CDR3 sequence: CASSLAGTSGAHEQFF. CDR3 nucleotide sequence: TGCGCCAGCAGCTTGGCCGGGACTAGCGGGGCCCATGAGCAGTTCTTC.

In DNA, the CDR3 is TGTGCCAGACTGTCAGCTTATAATTCACCCCTCCACTTT. It yields the protein CARLSAYNSPLHF. This chain links TRBV21-1 with TRBJ1-6. TRBV21-1 is noted as a pseudogene. The CDR3 covers 13 residues.

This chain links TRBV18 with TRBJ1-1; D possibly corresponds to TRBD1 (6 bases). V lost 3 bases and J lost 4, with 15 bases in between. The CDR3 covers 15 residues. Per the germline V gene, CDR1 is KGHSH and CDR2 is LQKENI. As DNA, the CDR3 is TGTGCCAGCTCACCTAATGGGGGGCAGGGCACTGAAGCTTTCTTT. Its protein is CASSPNGGQGTEAFF.

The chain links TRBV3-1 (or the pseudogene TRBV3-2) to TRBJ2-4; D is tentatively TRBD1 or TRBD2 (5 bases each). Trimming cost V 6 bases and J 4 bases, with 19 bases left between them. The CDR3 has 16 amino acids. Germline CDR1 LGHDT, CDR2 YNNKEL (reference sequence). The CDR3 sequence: CASRKTTGTGKNIQYF. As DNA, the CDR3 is TGTGCCAGCAGAAAGACAACCGGGACCGGGAAAAACATTCAGTACTTC.

This chain's CDR3 is CASTPDRDVYGYTF. CDR3 DNA sequence: TGTGCCAGCACCCCAGACAGGGATGTCTATGGCTACACCTTC. This chain uses TRBV28 with TRBJ1-2; 7 bases agree with TRBD1. Trimming cost V 7 bases and J 4 bases; bases outside gene matches: 9. The CDR3 contains 14 residues. The germline V gene has CDR1 MDHEN and CDR2 SYDVKM.

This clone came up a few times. The chain's CDR3 is CASSPKGLYGYTF. CDR3 in DNA: TGTGCCAGCAGCCCTAAGGGGCTCTATGGCTACACCTTC. This rearrangement joins TRBV5-6 to TRBJ1-2, with D possibly being TRBD1 (5 bases). This CDR3 has 13 residues. Trimming pared 4 bases from V and 4 bases from J, leaving 11 bases between. Germline V gene sequence: CDR1 SGHDT, CDR2 YYEEEE.

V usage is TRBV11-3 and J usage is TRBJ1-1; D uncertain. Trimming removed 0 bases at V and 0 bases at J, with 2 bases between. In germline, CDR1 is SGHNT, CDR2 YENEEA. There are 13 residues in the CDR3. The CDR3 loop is CASSLEVNTEAFF. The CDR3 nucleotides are TGTGCCAGCAGCTTAGAAGTGAACACTGAAGCTTTCTTT.

CDR3 coding DNA: TGTGCCAGCAGCTTAACGGTGGGTGGCGAGCAGTACTTC. It translates to CASSLTVGGEQYF. V usage is TRBV7-3 and J usage is TRBJ2-7; no clear D. This CDR3 spans 13 amino acids. CDR1 is SGHTA and CDR2 is FQGTGA in the germline V gene. V lost 0 bases to trimming and J lost 6 bases, with 9 bases between them.

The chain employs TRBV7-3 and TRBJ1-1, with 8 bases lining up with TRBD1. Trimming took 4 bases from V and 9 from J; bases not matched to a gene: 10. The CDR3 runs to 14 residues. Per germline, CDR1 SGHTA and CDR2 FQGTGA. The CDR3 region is CASSSGQGSGKAFF. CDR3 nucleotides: TGTGCCAGCAGCTCCGGACAGGGAAGTGGAAAAGCTTTCTTT.

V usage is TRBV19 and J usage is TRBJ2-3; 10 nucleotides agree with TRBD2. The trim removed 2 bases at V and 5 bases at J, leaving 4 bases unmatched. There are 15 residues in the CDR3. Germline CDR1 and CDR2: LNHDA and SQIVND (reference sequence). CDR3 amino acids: CASSIPGTSVDTQYF. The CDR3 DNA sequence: TGTGCCAGTAGTATACCCGGGACTAGCGTAGATACGCAGTATTTT.

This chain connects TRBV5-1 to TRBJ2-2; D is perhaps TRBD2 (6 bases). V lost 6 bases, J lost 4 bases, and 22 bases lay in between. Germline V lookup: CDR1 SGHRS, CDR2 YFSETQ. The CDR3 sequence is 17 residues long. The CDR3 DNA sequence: TGCGCCAGCAAGTTAAGGGATTCCATCGGGGGCACCGGGGAGCTGTTTTTT. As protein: CASKLRDSIGGTGELFF.

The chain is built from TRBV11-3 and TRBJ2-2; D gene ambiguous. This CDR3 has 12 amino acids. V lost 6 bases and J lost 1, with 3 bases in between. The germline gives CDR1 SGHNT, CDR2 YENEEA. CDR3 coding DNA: TGTGCCAGCAGACAGAACACCGGGGAGCTGTTTTTT. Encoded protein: CASRQNTGELFF.

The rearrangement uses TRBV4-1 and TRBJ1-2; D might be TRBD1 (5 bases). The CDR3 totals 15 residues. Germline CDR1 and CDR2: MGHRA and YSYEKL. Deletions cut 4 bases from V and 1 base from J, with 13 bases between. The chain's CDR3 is CASSPGTLINYGYTF. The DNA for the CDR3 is TGCGCCAGCAGCCCAGGGACTCTTATTAACTATGGCTACACCTTC.

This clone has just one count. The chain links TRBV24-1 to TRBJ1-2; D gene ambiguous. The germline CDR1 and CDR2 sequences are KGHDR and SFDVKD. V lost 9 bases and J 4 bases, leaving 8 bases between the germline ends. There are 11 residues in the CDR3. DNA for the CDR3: TGTGCCACCTCACGGGGCTATGGCTACACCTTC. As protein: CATSRGYGYTF.

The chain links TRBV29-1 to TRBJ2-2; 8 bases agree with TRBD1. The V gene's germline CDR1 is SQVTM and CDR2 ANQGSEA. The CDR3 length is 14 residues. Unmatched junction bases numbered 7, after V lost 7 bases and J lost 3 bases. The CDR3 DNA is TGCAGCGCTACAGGGGGATCCGACACCGGGGAGCTGTTTTTT. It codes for CSATGGSDTGELFF.

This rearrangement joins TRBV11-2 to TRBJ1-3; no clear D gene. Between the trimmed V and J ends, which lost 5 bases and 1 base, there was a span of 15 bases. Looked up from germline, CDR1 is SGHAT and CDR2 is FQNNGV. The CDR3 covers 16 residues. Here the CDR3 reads CASSRPSGDSGNTIYF. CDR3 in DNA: TGTGCCAGCAGCCGGCCGTCTGGGGATTCTGGAAACACCATATATTTT.